What follows are 6 T cell receptor beta chains derived from one specimen sequenced in a study of T cells in localized non-small cell lung cancer. Sequencing was performed with immunoSEQ multiplex PCR; in TCRdb, only in-frame clones are kept and a portion is missing. The profile covers 45,000 to 70,000 clones, with 80% to 90% appearing a single time and over 4% taken by the ten largest. Sequenced here: peripheral blood, sampled before any cancer treatment. All receptors derive from a woman aged 40-69 years with stage I lung adenocarcinoma.

The genes are TRBV7-2 and TRBJ2-5; 10 bases agree with TRBD2. V lost 2 bases, J lost 5 bases, and 5 bases stayed unmatched. Looked up from germline, CDR1 is SGHTA and CDR2 is FQGNSA. The CDR3 sequence is 15 residues long. The CDR3 loop reads CASSLQRGGRETQYF. CDR3 DNA: TGTGCCAGCAGCTTACAGCGGGGGGGCCGGGAGACCCAGTACTTC.

This chain uses TRBV2 with TRBJ1-1, with D perhaps TRBD1 (5 bases). The CDR3 spans 15 residues. Germline V CDR1 and CDR2: SNHLY, FYNNEI. The ends were cut back, 0 bases at V and 5 bases at J, with 13 bases in the middle. The CDR3 DNA follows: TGTGCCAGCAGTGAAGCGCTTCTGACAGCAACTGAAGCTTTCTTT. Its protein is CASSEALLTATEAFF.

This chain links TRBV7-9 with TRBJ1-1, with 8 bases that match TRBD1. J lost 4 bases, V lost 4 bases, and 8 bases had no gene match. CDR1 is SEHNR, CDR2 FQNEAQ, per germline (reference sequence). The CDR3 is 15 residues long. The CDR3 loop is CASSSYRGSSTEAFF. CDR3 sequence (DNA): TGTGCCAGCAGCTCCTACAGGGGGTCGAGCACTGAAGCTTTCTTT. Full variable domain (rest looked up from reference TRBV7-9 and TRBJ1-1): DTGVSQNPRHKITKRGQNVTFRCDPISEHNRLYWYRQTLGQGPEFLTYFQNEAQLEKSRLLSDRFSAERPKGSFSTLEIQRTEQGDSAMYLCASSSYRGSSTEAFFGQGTRLTVV.

This chain joins TRBV6-1 and TRBJ2-2; tentatively, D is TRBD1 (6 bases). The germline CDR1 and CDR2 sequences are MNHNS and SASEGT. With 4 bases removed from V and 5 bases from J, the gap between germline ends came to 17 bases. The CDR3 has 16 amino acids. CDR3 region: CASSGIQGPGTGELFF. Written as DNA, the CDR3 is TGTGCCAGCAGTGGAATCCAGGGGCCGGGGACCGGGGAGCTGTTTTTT.

This chain connects TRBV27 to TRBJ1-5; 7 bases are shared with TRBD1. There are 15 residues in the CDR3. The V segment lost 2 bases and the J segment 4 bases; nucleotides outside the gene matches: 5. CDR1 and CDR2 (germline): MNHEY, SMNVEV (reference sequence). The CDR3 nucleotides are TGTGCCAGCAGTTTAAGTGGGACAGATAATCAGCCCCAGCATTTT. This sequence encodes CASSLSGTDNQPQHF.

In this sample, this clone turned up a few times. The rearrangement joins TRBV9 to TRBJ2-1; 10 bases are a match to TRBD2. The trim removed 3 bases at V and 4 bases at J, leaving 7 bases unmatched. Germline V gives CDR1 SGDLS, CDR2 YYNGEE. This CDR3 has 16 amino acids. The CDR3 region is CASSALSGGLYNEQFF. The CDR3 DNA reads TGTGCCAGCAGCGCTCTTAGCGGGGGGTTATACAATGAGCAGTTCTTC.